This T cell receptor beta chain was retrieved from a study of blood T cell repertoires in COVID-19. The CDR3 is 15 amino acids. Trimming pared 5 bases from V and 1 base from J, leaving 14 bases between. Germline CDR1 is SGHTA and CDR2 is FQGTGA. Repertoires were generated with immunoSEQ multiplex PCR, while TCRdb's copy carries only in-frame clones and drops some. This sample yields over 85,000 clones, of which roughly 90% are seen a single time; 4% to 5% belongs to the top ten. Sequenced material: peripheral blood. V is TRBV7-3 and J is TRBJ2-5, with unresolved D. The receptor comes from a human donor with COVID-19, enrolled during active disease. The donor label of this sample is uncertain. The chain's CDR3 is CASSPGEGFQETQYF. The CDR3 coding sequence is TGTGCCAGCAGCCCCGGAGAAGGATTCCAAGAGACCCAGTACTTC.